This T cell receptor beta chain was captured by sequencing in a study of neurological immune-mediated disorders. Study-level points and caveats: It was HTLV-1-associated myelopathy that showed the most TCR clonal expansion, while multiple sclerosis showed the least, falling below healthy controls.

For this clonotype: Its specificity is unknown.

In TCRdb, the 5' RACE reads were re-called with MiXCR into one record per CDR3 protein. The data hold around 13,000 distinct CDR3 sequences, with 7% observed a single time. The sequence derives from a woman in her thirties or forties in good health. Sequencing input: CD8+ T cells from blood.

DNA for the CDR3: TGTGCCAGCAGTGAGGGGGCTGCCGGGGAGCTGTTTTTT. Its protein is CASSEGAAGELFF. The chain couples TRBV27 to TRBJ2-2; the match to TRBD1 covers 7 bases. Trimming cost V 5 bases and J 6 bases; bases outside gene matches: 3. This CDR3 comprises 13 residues. Germline V CDR1 and CDR2: MNHEY, SMNVEV (reference sequence).